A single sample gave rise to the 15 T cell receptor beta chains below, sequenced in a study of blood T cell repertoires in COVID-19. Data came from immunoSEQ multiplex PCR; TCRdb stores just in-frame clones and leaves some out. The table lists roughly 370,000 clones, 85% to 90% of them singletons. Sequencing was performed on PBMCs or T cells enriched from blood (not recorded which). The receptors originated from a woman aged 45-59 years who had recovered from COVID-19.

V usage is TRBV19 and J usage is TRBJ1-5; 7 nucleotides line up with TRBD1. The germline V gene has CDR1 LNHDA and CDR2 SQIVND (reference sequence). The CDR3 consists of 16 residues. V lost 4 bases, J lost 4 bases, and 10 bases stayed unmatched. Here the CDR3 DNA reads TGTGCCAGTAGTAAAAGGCCCGGACAGGCGAATCAGCCCCAGCATTTT. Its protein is CASSKRPGQANQPQHF.

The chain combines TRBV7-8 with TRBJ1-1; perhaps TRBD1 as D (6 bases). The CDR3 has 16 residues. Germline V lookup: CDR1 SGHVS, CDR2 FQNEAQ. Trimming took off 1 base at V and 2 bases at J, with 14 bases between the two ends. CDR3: CASSLVAGRGNTEAFF. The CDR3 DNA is TGTGCCAGCAGCTTAGTGGCGGGCAGGGGTAACACTGAAGCTTTCTTT.

CDR3 residues: CASRVQAGGRQETQYF. CDR3 sequence (DNA): TGTGCCAGCAGGGTCCAAGCGGGGGGTCGTCAAGAGACCCAGTACTTC. The chain uses TRBV2 and TRBJ2-5; 9 nucleotides agree with TRBD2. Per germline, CDR1 SNHLY and CDR2 FYNNEI. Trimming at V came to 6 bases and at J to 2 bases, leaving 10 bases not matched to a gene. The length of the CDR3 is 16 residues.

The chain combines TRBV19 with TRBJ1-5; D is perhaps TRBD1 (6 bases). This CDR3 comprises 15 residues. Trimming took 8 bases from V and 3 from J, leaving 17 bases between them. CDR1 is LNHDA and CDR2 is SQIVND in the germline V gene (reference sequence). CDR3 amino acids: CASGVGQGINQPQHF. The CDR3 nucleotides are TGTGCCAGTGGGGTAGGGCAGGGGATCAATCAGCCCCAGCATTTT.

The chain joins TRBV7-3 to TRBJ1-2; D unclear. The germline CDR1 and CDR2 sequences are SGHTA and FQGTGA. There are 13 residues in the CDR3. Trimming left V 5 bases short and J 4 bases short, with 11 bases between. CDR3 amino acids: CASSQADGYGYTF. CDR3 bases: TGTGCCAGCAGCCAGGCCGACGGCTATGGCTACACCTTC. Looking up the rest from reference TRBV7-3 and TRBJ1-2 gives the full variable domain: GAGVSQTPSNKVTEKGKYVELRCDPISGHTALYWYRQSLGQGPEFLIYFQGTGAADDSGLPNDRFFAVRPEGSVSTLKIQRTERGDSAVYLCASSQADGYGYTFGSGTRLTVV.

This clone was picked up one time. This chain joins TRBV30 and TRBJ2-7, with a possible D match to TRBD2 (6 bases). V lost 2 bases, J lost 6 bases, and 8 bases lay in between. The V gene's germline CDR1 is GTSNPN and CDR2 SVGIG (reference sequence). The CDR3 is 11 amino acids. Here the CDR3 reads CAWSNGGEQYF. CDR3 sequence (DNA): TGTGCCTGGAGTAACGGGGGCGAGCAGTACTTC. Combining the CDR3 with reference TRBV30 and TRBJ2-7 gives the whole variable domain SQTIHQWPATLVQPVGSPLSLECTVEGTSNPNLYWYRQAAGRGLQLLFYSVGIGQISSEVPQNLSASRPQDRQFILSSKKLLLSDSGFYLCAWSNGGEQYFGPGTRLTVT.

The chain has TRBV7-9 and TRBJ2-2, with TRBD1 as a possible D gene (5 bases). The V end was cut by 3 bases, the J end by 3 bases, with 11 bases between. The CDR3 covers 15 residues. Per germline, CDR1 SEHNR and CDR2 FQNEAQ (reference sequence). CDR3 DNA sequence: TGTGCCAGCAGCTTGGGCAGGGTGGACACCGGGGAGCTGTTTTTT. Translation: CASSLGRVDTGELFF.

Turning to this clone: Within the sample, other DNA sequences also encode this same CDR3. This CDR3 is CASSFRGPAGGGGTQYF. Here the CDR3 DNA reads TGTGCCAGCAGCTTTCGGGGTCCGGCCGGGGGAGGGGGGACCCAGTACTTC. The chain couples TRBV11-2 to TRBJ2-5, with D possibly matching TRBD2 (7 bases). The CDR3 has 17 amino acids. Germline V gene sequence: CDR1 SGHAT, CDR2 FQNNGV. The germline V and J ends were trimmed by 3 bases and 7 bases, with 24 bases remaining between them.

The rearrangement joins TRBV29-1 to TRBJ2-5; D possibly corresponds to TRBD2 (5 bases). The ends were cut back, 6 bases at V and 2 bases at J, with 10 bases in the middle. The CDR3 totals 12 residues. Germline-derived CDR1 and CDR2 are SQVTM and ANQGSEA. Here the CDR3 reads CSVAGLQETQYF. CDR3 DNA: TGCAGCGTCGCAGGACTGCAAGAGACCCAGTACTTC.

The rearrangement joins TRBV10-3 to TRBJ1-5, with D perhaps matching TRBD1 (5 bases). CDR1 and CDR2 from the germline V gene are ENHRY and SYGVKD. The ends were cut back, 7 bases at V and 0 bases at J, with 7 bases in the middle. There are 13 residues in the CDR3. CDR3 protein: CAIKQDSNQPQHF. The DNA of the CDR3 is TGTGCCATCAAACAGGATAGCAATCAGCCCCAGCATTTT.

The CDR3 protein is CASSLLAGATFANTGELFF. CDR3 sequence (DNA): TGTGCCAGCAGCCTTTTAGCGGGGGCGACATTCGCGAACACCGGGGAGCTGTTTTTT. The chain couples TRBV4-2 to TRBJ2-2; 9 positions agree with TRBD2. CDR3 length: 19 amino acids. Germline V gene lookup returns CDR1 LGHNA and CDR2 YNFKEQ. V shed 4 bases and J 0 bases; nucleotides not matched to a gene: 12.

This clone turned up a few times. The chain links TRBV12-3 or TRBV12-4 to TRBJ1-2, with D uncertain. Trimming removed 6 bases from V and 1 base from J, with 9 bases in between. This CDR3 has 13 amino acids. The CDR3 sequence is CASRYSFNYGYTF. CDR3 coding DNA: TGTGCCAGCAGATACAGTTTTAACTATGGCTACACCTTC.

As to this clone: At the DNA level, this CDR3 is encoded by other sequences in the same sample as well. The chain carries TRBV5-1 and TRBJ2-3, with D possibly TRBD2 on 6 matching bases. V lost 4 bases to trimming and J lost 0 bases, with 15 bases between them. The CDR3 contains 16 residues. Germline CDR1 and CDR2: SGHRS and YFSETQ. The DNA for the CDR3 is TGCGCCAGCAGCCTCGGGGGACTCTCTAGCACAGATACGCAGTATTTT. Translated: CASSLGGLSSTDTQYF.

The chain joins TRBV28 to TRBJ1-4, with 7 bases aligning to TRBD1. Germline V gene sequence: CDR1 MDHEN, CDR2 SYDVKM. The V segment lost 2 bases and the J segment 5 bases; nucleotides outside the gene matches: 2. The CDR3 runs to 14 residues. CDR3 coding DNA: TGTGCCAGCAGTTTAATCAGGGGGAATGAAAAACTGTTTTTT. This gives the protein CASSLIRGNEKLFF.

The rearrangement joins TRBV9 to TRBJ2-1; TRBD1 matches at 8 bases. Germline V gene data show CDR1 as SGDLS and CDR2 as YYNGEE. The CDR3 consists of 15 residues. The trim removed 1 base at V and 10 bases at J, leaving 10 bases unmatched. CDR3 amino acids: CASSVQGALVREQFF. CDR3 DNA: TGTGCCAGCAGCGTACAGGGGGCTCTCGTTAGGGAGCAGTTCTTC.